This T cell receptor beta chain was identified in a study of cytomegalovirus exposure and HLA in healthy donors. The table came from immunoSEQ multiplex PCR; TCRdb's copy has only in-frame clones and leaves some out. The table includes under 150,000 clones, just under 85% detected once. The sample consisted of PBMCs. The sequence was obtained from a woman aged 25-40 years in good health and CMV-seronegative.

CDR3 DNA sequence: TGTGCCAGCAGCCCATCCGGACAGGGGGATGAAAAACTGTTTTTT. This encodes CASSPSGQGDEKLFF. The genes are TRBV5-6 and TRBJ1-4; 10 bases are a match to TRBD1. CDR3 length: 15 amino acids. Germline CDR1 and CDR2: SGHDT and YYEEEE. V lost 4 bases to trimming and J lost 6 bases; unmatched junction nucleotides: 6.